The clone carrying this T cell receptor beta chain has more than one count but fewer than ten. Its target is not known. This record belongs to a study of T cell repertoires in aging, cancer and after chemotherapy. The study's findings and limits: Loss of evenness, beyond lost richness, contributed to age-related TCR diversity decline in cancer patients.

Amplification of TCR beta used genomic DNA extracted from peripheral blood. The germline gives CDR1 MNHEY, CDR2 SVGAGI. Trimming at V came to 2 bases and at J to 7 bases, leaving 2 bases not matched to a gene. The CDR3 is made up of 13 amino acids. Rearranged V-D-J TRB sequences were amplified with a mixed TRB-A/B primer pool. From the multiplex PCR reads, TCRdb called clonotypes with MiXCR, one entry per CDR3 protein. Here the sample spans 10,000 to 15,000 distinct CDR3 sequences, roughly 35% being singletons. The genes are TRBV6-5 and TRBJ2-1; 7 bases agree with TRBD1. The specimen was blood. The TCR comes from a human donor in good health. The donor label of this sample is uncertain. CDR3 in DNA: TGTGCCAGCAGTTACAGGGGGCGGAATGAGCAGTTCTTC. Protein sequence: CASSYRGRNEQFF.